These 5 T cell receptor beta chains came from one sample sequenced in a study of response to subunit inactivated influenza vaccine (dated by TCRdb to the late 2010s). According to the study, the label for this sample's time point signals: more than 35 days after influenza vaccine administration. Library method: RT-PCR. Sequencer: Illumina HiSeq 2500. TCRdb cleaned the public reads at Q25 with fastp, built clones with MiXCR and kept in-frame beta chains. One record per CDR3 amino acid sequence lists the most common genes and DNA. This sample is represented by over 450,000 distinct CDR3 sequences; approximately 13% of them were singletons. The leading ten clones occupy about 12% of the sample. The sample consisted of PBMCs from blood, taken about 40 days after vaccination. These receptor sequences come from a man in his fifties who received an inactivated influenza vaccine. Donor details come from another sample of the same person, matched by shared clones.

This sequence joins TRBV7-2 and TRBJ2-5; D not resolved. CDR1 and CDR2 from the germline V gene are SGHTA and FQGNSA. V was trimmed by 1 base and J by 3 bases, leaving 6 bases between them. The CDR3 spans 13 residues. The CDR3 sequence is CASSLGVEETQYF. For the CDR3, the DNA is TGTGCCAGCAGCTTAGGTGTGGAAGAGACCCAGTACTTC.

The chain is built from TRBV20-1 and TRBJ2-3; tentatively, D is TRBD1 or TRBD2 (5 bases each). The CDR3 sequence is 14 residues long. Trimming stripped 0 bases from V and 5 bases from J, with 12 bases between. The V gene's germline CDR1 is DFQATT and CDR2 SNEGSKA (reference sequence). This CDR3 reads CSARDWGSGDTQYF. CDR3 nucleotides: TGCAGTGCTAGAGATTGGGGGAGTGGAGATACGCAGTATTTT.

This rearrangement joins TRBV10-3 to TRBJ1-2; 8 nucleotides match TRBD1. The CDR3 runs to 14 residues. V shed 4 bases, J shed 6 bases, and the junction held 7 bases outside the gene matches. Germline loops: CDR1 ENHRY, CDR2 SYGVKD. The CDR3 nucleotides are TGTGCCATCAGTGCCGGGACAGGAGGGAATGGCTACACCTTC. Residues: CAISAGTGGNGYTF.

A few counts support this clonotype. V usage is TRBV24-1 and J usage is TRBJ2-5, with 11 bases identical to TRBD1. CDR1 is KGHDR and CDR2 is SFDVKD in the germline V gene. This CDR3 has 16 amino acids. V trimming: 3 bases; J trimming: 4 bases; junction bases outside the gene matches: 6. The CDR3 loop reads CATSDTGTGGRETQYF. Written as DNA, the CDR3 is TGTGCCACCAGTGATACCGGGACAGGGGGACGAGAGACCCAGTACTTC.

This clonotype was recorded a few times. The V gene is TRBV20-1, the J gene TRBJ2-1; D not certain. Germline CDR1 and CDR2: DFQATT and SNEGSKA (reference sequence). The CDR3 is 13 residues long. Trimming pared 7 bases from V and 4 bases from J, leaving 14 bases between. Here the CDR3 DNA reads TGCAGTGGTTGGTCCTCGTTGTACAATGAGCAGTTCTTC. Residues: CSGWSSLYNEQFF.